The entry that follows covers one T cell receptor (beta chain) sequence. What it binds is not known. Germline CDR1 SGHRS, CDR2 YFSETQ. V was pared by 3 bases and J by 0 bases, with 19 bases between. This CDR3 comprises 18 residues. The data were obtained in a study of T-cell memory formation after mild COVID-19. In the study overall: TCR clustering was largely donor specific.

General observations from the study: Contracting CD4+ clones were located mainly in CM and EM, and CD8+ clones in EMRA. That cross-reactive memory joined was suggested by some responding clones appearing in pre-infection memory. Clones contracting across day 15 to 85 had a balanced CD4/CD8 profile; later expanding clones leaned CD4+.

TCRdb re-called the 5' RACE reads through MiXCR, storing one row per CDR3 protein. Found here are 350,000 to 450,000 distinct CDR3 sequences, 25% to 30% of them singletons; the top ten hold 13%. Sequenced input: PBMCs or a T cell subset sorted from them (not recorded which). The J gene is TRBJ1-5, the V gene TRBV5-1; the D gene is possibly TRBD1 (5 bases). The clonotype comes from an adult woman who had mild COVID-19 (a few samples of this study predate the infection). Cell type and time point are not known. CDR3 loop: CASSCGTCRDDSNQPQHF. The CDR3 DNA reads TGCGCCAGCAGCTGCGGTACCTGCCGGGACGATAGCAATCAGCCCCAGCATTTT.